The clone carrying this T cell receptor beta chain was counted a few times. This sample was included in a study of blood T cell repertoires in COVID-19. The wider study: Samples came from the United States, Italy and Spain, spanning acute and convalescent COVID-19. T cells, B-cell-depleted T cells, or PBMCs supplied cDNA or gDNA.

The junction had 5 bases not matched to a gene; V was cut back by 5 bases and J by 5 bases. This CDR3 contains 13 residues. Germline V lookup: CDR1 MNHEY, CDR2 SVGAGI. In the authors' methods: Reference gene primers were amplified, and this amplification served to estimate nucleated cell counts. The protocol was immunoSEQ multiplex PCR, while the TCRdb copy is restricted to in-frame clones and leaves out a portion. Clone size and V and J calls were adopted from that table, with D and trimming inferred from the DNA. The top ten hold approximately 0.93% of the sample, which has 150,000 to 200,000 clones, 80% to 90% seen once.

The chain employs TRBV6-5 and TRBJ2-7; 8 bases agree with TRBD2. The sequence derives from a woman between 18 and 29 years old who had recovered from COVID-19. What was sequenced was peripheral blood. CDR3 loop: CASSPGGDNEQYF. The DNA for the CDR3 is TGTGCCAGCAGTCCGGGAGGGGACAACGAGCAGTACTTC.